A single sample is the source of the 22 T cell receptor beta chains below, sequenced in a study of technical replicates of blood from a few donors. Sequenced by immunoSEQ multiplex PCR; TCRdb stores in-frame clones only, minus some. This sample has about 100,000 clones; 90% to 97% occur once, and the top ten carry approximately 0.22%. The sequenced sample consisted of T cells isolated from PBMCs. Source of these receptors: a human donor in good health.

The CDR3 sequence is CAISKKQGGQGTSPLHF. The CDR3 DNA follows: TGTGCCATCAGCAAGAAGCAGGGGGGACAGGGGACCTCACCCCTCCACTTT. This chain connects TRBV10-3 to TRBJ1-6; TRBD1 matches 10 bases. CDR3 length: 17 residues. Trimming removed 6 bases from V and 10 bases from J; junction bases left unmatched: 15. Looked up from germline, CDR1 is ENHRY and CDR2 is SYGVKD.

The genes are TRBV19 and TRBJ2-1, with D unresolved. The V gene's germline CDR1 is LNHDA and CDR2 SQIVND (reference sequence). The CDR3 has 12 amino acids. The V gene lost 7 bases and the J gene lost 5 bases, with 9 bases spanning the gap. The CDR3: CASKARNNEQFF. CDR3 in DNA: TGTGCCAGTAAGGCCAGGAACAATGAGCAGTTCTTC.

The J gene is TRBJ2-7, the V gene TRBV6-1; 10 bases are a match to TRBD2. The CDR3 length is 23 residues. Germline V gives CDR1 MNHNS, CDR2 SASEGT. V lost 1 base, J lost 3 bases, and 27 bases stayed unmatched. CDR3 protein: CASSEGVYEGALAGVFGLYEQYF. The CDR3 DNA follows: TGTGCCAGCAGTGAAGGGGTGTATGAGGGAGCGCTAGCGGGAGTGTTTGGGCTCTACGAGCAGTACTTC.

V usage is TRBV19 and J usage is TRBJ1-5, with 7 bases aligning to TRBD1. CDR1 and CDR2 (germline): LNHDA, SQIVND (reference sequence). V dropped 5 bases and J dropped 7; count of bases not matched to a gene: 5. This CDR3 is built from 13 residues. CDR3 nucleotide sequence: TGTGCCAGTAGTCGAGACAGGGACCAGCCCCAGCATTTT. Translated, it gives CASSRDRDQPQHF.

The CDR3 DNA reads as TGTGCCAGCAGCTTTAACAGGGGGCGCGGTGAAAAACTGTTTTTT. Encoded protein: CASSFNRGRGEKLFF. V usage is TRBV5-4 and J usage is TRBJ1-4; 9 positions agree with TRBD1. CDR3 length: 15 residues. With V trimmed by 2 bases and J by 7 bases, 6 bases remained unmatched. Germline V lookup: CDR1 SGHNT, CDR2 YYREEE (reference sequence).

The chain is built from TRBV10-3 and TRBJ2-5, with D possibly TRBD1 on 5 matching bases. Germline CDR1 ENHRY, CDR2 SYGVKD. Trimming removed 0 bases at V and 2 bases at J, with 13 bases between. This CDR3 contains 16 residues. As DNA, the CDR3 is TGTGCCATCAGTGAGTCGGAAAATAGGGGACAAGAGACCCAGTACTTC. Protein product: CAISESENRGQETQYF.

The chain carries TRBV25-1 and TRBJ1-4; tentatively, D is TRBD1 (5 bases). Trimming cost V 0 bases and J 8 bases, with 10 bases left between them. The germline gives CDR1 MGHDK, CDR2 SYGVNS. The CDR3 contains 14 residues. The CDR3 reads CASSEYGRAEKLFF. CDR3 coding DNA: TGTGCCAGCAGTGAATACGGCAGGGCCGAAAAACTGTTTTTT. Drawing the rest from reference TRBV25-1 and TRBJ1-4, the complete variable domain is EADIYQTPRYLVIGTGKKITLECSQTMGHDKMYWYQQDPGMELHLIHYSYGVNSTEKGDLSSESTVSRIRTEHFPLTLESARPSHTSQYLCASSEYGRAEKLFFGSGTQLSVL.

The chain joins TRBV30 to TRBJ2-1; 8 bases map to TRBD2. The CDR3 length is 16 residues. The V gene end was trimmed by 2 bases and the J gene end by 2 bases; junction bases not matched to a gene: 8. Per germline, CDR1 GTSNPN and CDR2 SVGIG (reference sequence). CDR3 DNA sequence: TGTGCCTGGAGTCCGGGGGGGAGAAAGGCCTACAATGAGCAGTTCTTC. It specifies CAWSPGGRKAYNEQFF.

CDR3 nucleotides: TGTGCCAGTAGGGGGAGGGCGACAGATACGCAGTATTTT. Protein sequence: CASRGRATDTQYF. The gene calls are TRBV19 and TRBJ2-3; 7 nucleotides line up with TRBD2. This CDR3 has 13 amino acids. Unmatched junction bases numbered 3, after V lost 6 bases and J lost 3 bases. Germline CDR1 and CDR2: LNHDA and SQIVND (reference sequence).

V gene TRBV7-7 combines with J gene TRBJ2-2; D is perhaps TRBD2 (6 bases). With 6 bases removed from V and 4 bases from J, the gap between germline ends came to 9 bases. This CDR3 has 13 amino acids. Germline loops: CDR1 SSHAT, CDR2 FNYEAQ (reference sequence). The CDR3 DNA follows: TGTGCCAGCAGGATGCGGGGCACCGGGGAGCTGTTTTTT. Translation gives CASRMRGTGELFF.

This chain connects TRBV5-1 to TRBJ1-4; TRBD1 matches at 8 bases. The CDR3 is 16 residues long. Per germline, CDR1 SGHRS and CDR2 YFSETQ. V shed 4 bases, J shed 0 bases, and the junction held 5 bases outside the gene matches. In DNA form, the CDR3 reads TGCGCCAGCAGCCGAGGACAGGGATCAACTAATGAAAAACTGTTTTTT. The encoded protein is CASSRGQGSTNEKLFF.

The chain couples TRBV5-1 to TRBJ2-3, with 11 bases aligning to TRBD2. Per germline, CDR1 SGHRS and CDR2 YFSETQ. The CDR3 extends over 18 amino acids. Trimming took 4 bases from V and 0 from J; bases not matched to a gene: 10. The CDR3 DNA sequence: TGCGCCAGCAGCAGGGGACTAGCGGAAGCAAGAAGCACAGATACGCAGTATTTT. This sequence encodes CASSRGLAEARSTDTQYF.

The chain joins TRBV5-1 to TRBJ2-4, with a weak D call TRBD1 (6 bases). CDR3 size: 14 residues. The germline CDR1 and CDR2 sequences are SGHRS and YFSETQ. V was clipped by 7 bases and J by 4 bases, with 15 bases between them. CDR3 DNA sequence: TGCGCCAGCCGGCCGATTACAGGGAAAAACATTCAGTACTTC. Its protein is CASRPITGKNIQYF.

The rearrangement joins TRBV4-1 to TRBJ2-7; 12 bases match TRBD2. Germline V gene sequence: CDR1 MGHRA, CDR2 YSYEKL. The V and J ends lost 1 base and 2 bases, in that order; junction bases with no gene match: 0. The CDR3 is 15 residues long. DNA for the CDR3: TGCGCCAGCAGCCAAGGACTAGCGGGAGCCTACGAGCAGTACTTC. Translation gives CASSQGLAGAYEQYF.

The V and J genes are TRBV30 and TRBJ1-5, with TRBD1 identical over 9 bases. The J segment lost 9 bases and the V segment lost 0 bases, leaving 3 bases of the junction unmatched. Looked up from germline, CDR1 is GTSNPN and CDR2 is SVGIG (reference sequence). The CDR3 has 13 amino acids. CDR3 amino acids: CAWSVGTGMPQHF. CDR3 sequence (DNA): TGTGCCTGGAGTGTAGGGACAGGGATGCCCCAGCATTTT.

The chain is built from TRBV7-2 and TRBJ2-5; 8 bases line up with TRBD2. The CDR3 runs to 16 residues. V trimming: 3 bases; J trimming: 4 bases; junction bases outside the gene matches: 10. Looked up from germline, CDR1 is SGHTA and CDR2 is FQGNSA. Here the CDR3 reads CASSLSQRGRRETQYF. DNA for the CDR3: TGTGCCAGCAGCTTGTCCCAGCGGGGGAGGCGAGAGACCCAGTACTTC. Using reference TRBV7-2 and TRBJ2-5 for the parts outside the CDR3, the full variable domain is GAGVSQSPSNKVTEKGKDVELRCDPISGHTALYWYRQSLGQGLEFLIYFQGNSAPDKSGLPSDRFSAERTGGSVSTLTIQRTQQEDSAVYLCASSLSQRGRRETQYFGPGTRLLVL.

The V call is TRBV12-2, the J call TRBJ1-5; the D call of TRBD1 is as the table states it, not checked on the DNA. TRBV12-2 is a pseudogene segment. The CDR3 totals 20 residues. The CDR3 is CASPPLYKGQGSYSNQPQHF. CDR3 DNA sequence: TGTGCAAGTCCCCCGCTGTATAAGGGACAGGGGAGTTATAGCAATCAGCCCCAGCATTTT.

This rearrangement joins TRBV6-5 to TRBJ2-1; 9 positions agree with TRBD2. Looked up from germline, CDR1 is MNHEY and CDR2 is SVGAGI. The trim removed 4 bases at V and 8 bases at J, leaving 12 bases unmatched. The CDR3 contains 16 residues. CDR3 amino acids: CASSSTAGGSVDEQFF. DNA of the CDR3: TGTGCCAGCAGTTCCACCGCGGGAGGGTCGGTGGATGAGCAGTTCTTC.

This chain uses TRBV18 with TRBJ2-1; D unclear. V was pared by 8 bases and J by 4 bases, with 9 bases between. The CDR3 has 12 residues. The germline gives CDR1 KGHSH, CDR2 LQKENI. CDR3 nucleotide sequence: TGTGCCAGCGAAAGCACTTACAATGAGCAGTTCTTC. Its translation: CASESTYNEQFF.

The rearrangement uses TRBV7-2 and TRBJ2-7; D is perhaps TRBD2 (5 bases). V lost 2 bases and J 3 bases, leaving 14 bases between the germline ends. The CDR3 consists of 15 residues. The germline V gene has CDR1 SGHTA and CDR2 FQGNSA. The CDR3: CASSLIGDERYEQYF. In DNA, the CDR3 is TGTGCCAGCAGCTTAATCGGGGATGAACGCTACGAGCAGTACTTC.

This clone has a single count. This chain links TRBV5-1 with TRBJ1-6; D perhaps matches TRBD1 (5 bases). The V end was cut by 8 bases, the J end by 9 bases, with 21 bases between. Germline CDR1 reads SGHRS; CDR2 reads YFSETQ. The CDR3 has 15 amino acids. In DNA, the CDR3 is TGCGCCAGTAGGGGAGGCGACAGTTTAACTTCACCCCTCCACTTT. It codes for CASRGGDSLTSPLHF. Combining the CDR3 with reference TRBV5-1 and TRBJ1-6 gives the whole variable domain KAGVTQTPRYLIKTRGQQVTLSCSPISGHRSVSWYQQTPGQGLQFLFEYFSETQRNKGNFPGRFSGRQFSNSRSEMNVSTLELGDSALYLCASRGGDSLTSPLHFGNGTRLTVT.

This chain uses TRBV9 with TRBJ2-1; D gene ambiguous. This CDR3 contains 12 residues. V was pared by 2 bases and J by 6 bases, with 6 bases between. In germline, CDR1 is SGDLS, CDR2 YYNGEE. CDR3 residues: CASSVNSNEQFF. CDR3 nucleotides: TGTGCCAGCAGCGTGAACAGCAATGAGCAGTTCTTC.